This TCR beta chain was recovered during a study of OX40 agonist ivuxolimab in advanced cancers. Turning to the study itself: Each dose-escalation patient presented with hepatocellular carcinoma, melanoma, renal cell or head and neck cancer.

CDR3 length: 13 residues. The V gene lost 1 base and the J gene lost 4 bases, with 6 bases spanning the gap. Germline V CDR1 and CDR2: MGHRA, YSYEKL. Regarding the study as a whole: Specificity for antigen went undetermined in the expanded peripheral T cells. CD8+ T cells were the subset that, on average, had more expanded clones than CD4+.

Concerning this clone itself: The antigen remains undetermined.

Any history of autoimmune disease or systemic immunosuppression disqualified patients. Some clones are missing from TCRdb's copy, which holds only in-frame ones; the method was immunoSEQ multiplex PCR. This sample has around 18,000 clones, with 87% found just once. Material: CD4+ or CD8+ T cells sorted from blood, obtained in a trial of the OX40 agonist ivuxolimab. This TCR derives from an adult with an advanced solid tumor such as melanoma, head and neck, liver or kidney cancer. This rearrangement joins TRBV4-1 to TRBJ2-3, with D uncertain. The chain's CDR3 is CASSQGRADTQYF. CDR3 DNA sequence: TGCGCCAGCAGCCAAGGACGAGCAGATACGCAGTATTTT.